The 14 T cell receptor beta chains below come from one sample, sequenced in a study of molecular identifiers for immune sequencing clone quantification. TCRdb re-analysed the PCR reads in MiXCR, keeping a single row per CDR3 protein. The sample has approximately 550,000 distinct CDR3 sequences, about 25% seen once. Sequences were obtained from naive CD8+ T cells from blood, with Jurkat cell RNA spiked in. Subset here: FACS-sorted CD8+CD4-CCR7+CD45RA+ naive T cells. The source is a human donor in good health. Some libraries in this study had Jurkat cell RNA spiked in.

This clonotype was seen a handful of times. The rearrangement uses TRBV12-3 or TRBV12-4 and TRBJ2-5; D unresolved. This CDR3 has 14 amino acids. Trimming shortened V by 2 bases and J by 4 bases, and 11 bases separated the two germline ends. CDR3: CASSLFGHSETQYF. Written as DNA, the CDR3 is TGTGCCAGCAGTTTATTTGGGCACTCAGAGACCCAGTACTTC.

This clonotype was counted at least ten times. J is TRBJ2-1 and V is TRBV4-1; unclear D gene. This CDR3 is 14 amino acids long. V gave up 0 bases and J gave up 7 bases, with 10 bases separating them. Germline V gene sequence: CDR1 MGHRA, CDR2 YSYEKL. The CDR3 bases are TGCGCCAGCAGCCAAGAGGCGAACAGAAATGAGCAGTTCTTC. This translates into CASSQEANRNEQFF.

The gene calls are TRBV7-7 and TRBJ2-1; D may be TRBD2 (5 bases). Germline assignment: CDR1 SSHAT and CDR2 FNYEAQ (reference sequence). The CDR3 covers 16 residues. Trimming left V 1 base short and J 4 bases short, with 14 bases between. CDR3 loop: CASSLGPEEVYNEQFF. DNA for the CDR3: TGTGCCAGCAGCTTAGGCCCGGAGGAGGTATACAATGAGCAGTTCTTC.

The CDR3 loop is CASTRPVEETQYF. The CDR3 nucleotides are TGTGCCAGCACCCGGCCGGTTGAAGAGACCCAGTACTTC. The V gene is TRBV11-2, the J gene TRBJ2-5; D remains unclear. V dropped 7 bases and J dropped 3 bases, with 12 bases sitting between them. CDR1 and CDR2 from the germline V gene are SGHAT and FQNNGV. The CDR3 spans 13 residues.

About this clonotype itself: This clone may be a read error of a much larger clone one base away. The chain recombines TRBV20-1 with TRBJ1-5, with D hard to call. Germline lookup yields CDR1 DFQATT and CDR2 SNEGSKA (reference sequence). V was trimmed by 0 bases and J by 9 bases, leaving 9 bases between them. The CDR3 is 12 residues long. The CDR3 coding sequence is TGCAGTGCTAGAGATGTTGGTCGGCCCCAGCATTTT. This codes for CSARDVGRPQHF.

Notes on this clonotype: A much more abundant neighbour one base away suggests this may be a read error. Since no conserved phenylalanine or tryptophan closes the CDR3, a read error is the likely cause. The chain uses TRBV7-9 and TRBJ1-1, with no clear D. CDR3 length equals 12 residues. V was cut by 2 bases and J by 6 bases, with 7 bases left in between. Per germline, CDR1 SEHNR and CDR2 FQNEAQ (reference sequence). The CDR3 sequence is CASSLLDAEAFY. CDR3 nucleotide sequence: TGTGCCAGCAGCTTACTGGATGCTGAAGCTTTCTAT.

The sample holds many counts of this clonotype. The chain is built from TRBV7-2 and TRBJ2-2; D gene ambiguous. The CDR3 consists of 13 residues. Trimming left V 5 bases short and J 8 bases short, with 12 bases between. Looked up from germline, CDR1 is SGHTA and CDR2 is FQGNSA. The CDR3 bases are TGTGCCAGCAGCCCAGCAAGGCGAGGGGAGCTGTTTTTT. Its translation is CASSPARRGELFF.

At least ten counts were recorded for this clonotype. The chain couples TRBV29-1 to TRBJ2-7; D may match TRBD1 or TRBD2 (6 bases each). V gave up 7 bases and J gave up 3 bases, with 13 bases separating them. Per germline, CDR1 SQVTM and CDR2 ANQGSEA. The CDR3 has 12 residues. The CDR3 sequence is CSARGQLYEQYF. CDR3 DNA sequence: TGCAGCGCCCGGGGGCAACTCTACGAGCAGTACTTC.

Details on this clonotype: This may come from a read error, since a much larger clone is one base off. The CDR3 coding sequence is TGTGCCTGGAGCCGGGGCAGAATATACGAGCAGTACTTC. This encodes CAWSRGRIYEQYF. This sequence joins TRBV30 and TRBJ2-7; D may correspond to TRBD1 or TRBD2 (5 bases each). The V and J ends lost 3 bases and 4 bases respectively, with 13 bases between them. This CDR3 is 13 amino acids long. Germline lookup yields CDR1 GTSNPN and CDR2 SVGIG (reference sequence).

This clonotype was recorded a few times. V and J are TRBV5-1 and TRBJ2-3; D call uncertain. The CDR3 is 15 amino acids. The V and J ends lost 4 bases and 2 bases respectively, with 14 bases between them. Germline V lookup: CDR1 SGHRS, CDR2 YFSETQ. The CDR3 nucleotides are TGCGCCAGCAGCCGGACCCGGGCAAACACAGATACGCAGTATTTT. Encoded protein: CASSRTRANTDTQYF.

V gene TRBV13 combines with J gene TRBJ2-1; 8 bases line up with TRBD1. The V and J ends lost 5 bases and 1 base, in that order; junction bases with no gene match: 7. Per germline, CDR1 PRHDT and CDR2 FYEKMQ (reference sequence). The CDR3 has 16 amino acids. CDR3 bases: TGTGCCAGCAGCGACGGACAGGGCCGGTCCTACAATGAGCAGTTCTTC. This encodes CASSDGQGRSYNEQFF.

Notes on this clonotype: Likely a read error: the CDR3 ends without its conserved phenylalanine or tryptophan. The genes are TRBV11-2 and TRBJ2-7, with TRBD1 matching over 11 bases. The CDR3 runs 16 residues. Germline V gene sequence: CDR1 SGHAT, CDR2 FQNNGV. J lost 6 bases, V lost 5 bases, and 12 bases had no gene match. The chain's CDR3 is CASSPLRTGGTGEQYS. CDR3 DNA: TGTGCCAGCAGCCCACTCAGGACAGGGGGCACCGGCGAGCAGTACTCC.

This clonotype was counted a single time. This may be a read error: a much more frequent sequence differs by one nucleotide. The chain has TRBV7-9 and TRBJ2-3, with no clear D. Germline assignment: CDR1 SEHNR and CDR2 FQNEAQ (reference sequence). The CDR3 contains 13 residues. CDR3 bases: TGTGCCGGCAGCAGAACCACCCATGATACGCAGTATTTT. Translating gives CAGSRTTHDTQYF. Supplemented by reference TRBV7-9 and TRBJ2-3, the full variable domain reads DTGVSQNPRHKITKRGQNVTFRCDPISEHNRLYWYRQTLGQGPEFLTYFQNEAQLEKSRLLSDRFSAERPKGSFSTLEIQRTEQGDSAMYLCAGSRTTHDTQYFGPGTRLTVL.

As regards this clonotype: One end of the junction does not line up with germline, which may come from a read error. The chain recombines TRBV6-5 with TRBJ2-7; 7 positions match TRBD1. The CDR3 runs to 16 residues. Germline V lookup: CDR1 MNHEY, CDR2 SVGAGI. CDR3 amino acids: CASSPGTARYSYGQYF. CDR3 nucleotide sequence: TGTGCCAGCAGTCCCGGGACAGCCCGGTACTCCTACGGGCAGTACTTC.